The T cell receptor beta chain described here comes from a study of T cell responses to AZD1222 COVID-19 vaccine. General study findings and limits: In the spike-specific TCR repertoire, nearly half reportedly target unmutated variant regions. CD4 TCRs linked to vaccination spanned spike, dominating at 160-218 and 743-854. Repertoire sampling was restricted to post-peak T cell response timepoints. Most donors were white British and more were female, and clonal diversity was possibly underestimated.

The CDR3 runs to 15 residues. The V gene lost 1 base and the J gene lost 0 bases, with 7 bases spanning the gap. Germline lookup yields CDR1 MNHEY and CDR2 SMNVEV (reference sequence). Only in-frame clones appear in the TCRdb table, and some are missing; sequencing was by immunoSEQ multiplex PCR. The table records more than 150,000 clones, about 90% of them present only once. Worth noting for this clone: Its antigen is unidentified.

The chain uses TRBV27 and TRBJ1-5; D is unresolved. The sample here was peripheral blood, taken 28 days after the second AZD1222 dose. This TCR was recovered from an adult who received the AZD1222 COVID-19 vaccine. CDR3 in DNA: TGTGCCAGCAGTTTATGGGGAAATAGCAATCAGCCCCAGCATTTT. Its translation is CASSLWGNSNQPQHF.